The 2 T cell receptor beta chains listed next were all sequenced from one sample in a study of PD-L1 blockade in urothelial cancer. Regarding time point: peripheral blood 6 weeks after treatment start. Sequencing used immunoSEQ multiplex PCR; TCRdb keeps in-frame clones, though not all of them. The data contain about 45,000 clones, about 89% of them singletons. This specimen was PBMCs, taken around atezolizumab (anti-PD-L1) treatment. Source of these receptors: a man aged 70-80 years with urothelial cancer.

The rearrangement joins TRBV5-5 to TRBJ1-5; 10 bases map to TRBD1. The germline CDR1 and CDR2 sequences are SGHKS and YYEKEE (reference sequence). Trimming at V came to 3 bases and at J to 1 base, leaving 1 base not matched to a gene. The CDR3 is made up of 15 amino acids. In nucleotides, the CDR3 is TGTGCCAGCAGCTGGGACAGGGGCAGCAATCAGCCCCAGCATTTT. Amino acids: CASSWDRGSNQPQHF.

The genes are TRBV15 and TRBJ2-1; 7 bases line up with TRBD2. This CDR3 region has 15 residues. V was clipped by 6 bases and J by 2 bases; unmatched bases: 7. Germline CDR1 is LNHNV and CDR2 is YYDKDF (reference sequence). CDR3 sequence (DNA): TGTGCCACCAGGAGCGGGATACTAACCTACAATGAGCAGTTCTTC. It codes for CATRSGILTYNEQFF.